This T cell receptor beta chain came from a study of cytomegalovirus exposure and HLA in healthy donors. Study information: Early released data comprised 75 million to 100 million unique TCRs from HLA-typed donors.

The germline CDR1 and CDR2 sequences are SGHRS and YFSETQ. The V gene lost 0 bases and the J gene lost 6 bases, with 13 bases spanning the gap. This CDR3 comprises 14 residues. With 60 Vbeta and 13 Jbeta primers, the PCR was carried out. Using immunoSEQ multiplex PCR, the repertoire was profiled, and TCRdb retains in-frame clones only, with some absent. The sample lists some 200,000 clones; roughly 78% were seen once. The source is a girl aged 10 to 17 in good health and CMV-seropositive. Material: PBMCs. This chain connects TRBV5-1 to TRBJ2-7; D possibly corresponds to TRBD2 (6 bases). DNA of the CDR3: TGCGCCAGCAGCTTGGGGGAGGCCGGCTCCGAGCAGTACTTC. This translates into CASSLGEAGSEQYF.